The 2 T cell receptor beta chains below all came from one sample that was sequenced in a study of post-analysis software for immune sequencing data. Overall study results and limits: Comparison of patients with controls showed about 5 TRBV segments more frequent in patients, TRBV5-6, TRBV5-1 and TRBV20-1 among them.

Unique molecular identifiers were built into the TCR beta cDNA libraries. TCRdb reanalysed the PCR reads using MiXCR and keeps one entry per CDR3 protein. The table shows hundreds of thousands of distinct CDR3 sequences, with roughly 27% occurring only once. Antigens of these TCRs are unknown. Input material: blood. Receptors were obtained from a girl aged 5-17 years with multiple sclerosis.

This chain links TRBV12-3 or TRBV12-4 with TRBJ2-1; 10 bases agree with TRBD2. V was clipped by 6 bases and J by 6 bases; unmatched bases: 17. The CDR3 covers 18 residues. The CDR3 region is CASSIGPLAGVLSNEQFF. CDR3 nucleotide sequence: TGTGCCAGCAGCATTGGCCCTCTAGCGGGAGTATTGAGCAATGAGCAGTTCTTC.

V gene TRBV20-1 combines with J gene TRBJ2-5; 7 bases are a match to TRBD1. With V trimmed by 6 bases and J by 5 bases, 9 bases remained unmatched. The CDR3 extends over 13 amino acids. Germline lookup yields CDR1 DFQATT and CDR2 SNEGSKA (reference sequence). CDR3 in amino acids: CSAQKTGLETQYF. The CDR3 DNA reads TGCAGTGCCCAAAAGACAGGGCTGGAGACCCAGTACTTC.